The 5 T cell receptor beta chains in this list originate from one sample, sequenced in a study of cytomegalovirus exposure and HLA in healthy donors. The PCR used 60 Vbeta and 13 Jbeta primers. Generated by immunoSEQ multiplex PCR, the TCRdb table keeps only in-frame clones and is missing some. Of some 150,000 clones listed, roughly 80% were seen once; the top ten hold around 6.7%. The sample comprised PBMCs. These receptors were taken from a woman in her 30s in good health and CMV-seropositive.

The chain recombines TRBV6-6 with TRBJ2-5; the D is unclear. Trimming removed 7 bases from V and 1 base from J, with 13 bases in between. The V gene's germline CDR1 is MNHNY and CDR2 SVGAGI (reference sequence). The CDR3 totals 14 residues. The CDR3 here is CASTQLRSQETQYF. CDR3 DNA sequence: TGTGCCAGCACGCAACTCCGGTCCCAAGAGACCCAGTACTTC.

This rearrangement joins TRBV6-5 to TRBJ1-3; D is ambiguous. Trimming stripped 4 bases from V and 0 bases from J, with 10 bases between. CDR1 is MNHEY and CDR2 is SVGAGI in the germline V gene. This CDR3 is 15 amino acids long. DNA of the CDR3: TGTGCCAGCAGTTGCGCCGGGAGCTCTGGAAACACCATATATTTT. This codes for CASSCAGSSGNTIYF.

This clone was counted between two and nine times. The V call is TRBV5-4, the J call TRBJ2-7; 9 bases align to TRBD1. V lost 2 bases, J lost 5 bases, and 8 bases stayed unmatched. The germline V gene encodes CDR1 SGHNT and CDR2 YYREEE (reference sequence). There are 15 residues in the CDR3. Written as DNA, the CDR3 is TGTGCCAGCAGCTTACCGGGACAGGGTCCCCACGAGCAGTACTTC. It translates to CASSLPGQGPHEQYF.

This clone was observed a handful of times. The chain links TRBV15 to TRBJ1-6, with TRBD1 matching 8 bases. Germline CDR1 is LNHNV and CDR2 is YYDKDF (reference sequence). V was clipped by 1 base and J by 0 bases; unmatched bases: 2. The CDR3 length is 17 residues. The CDR3 reads CATSRGTGGSYNSPLHF. The CDR3 bases are TGTGCCACCAGCAGAGGAACAGGGGGCTCCTATAATTCACCCCTCCACTTT.

V and J are TRBV4-3 and TRBJ2-5; D is undetermined. The germline V gene encodes CDR1 LGHNA and CDR2 YSLEER. The V gene lost 0 bases and the J gene lost 1 base, with 9 bases spanning the gap. This CDR3 has 15 amino acids. CDR3 sequence reads: CASSQDLLSQETQYF. As DNA, the CDR3 is TGCGCCAGCAGCCAAGATCTACTTTCCCAAGAGACCCAGTACTTC.